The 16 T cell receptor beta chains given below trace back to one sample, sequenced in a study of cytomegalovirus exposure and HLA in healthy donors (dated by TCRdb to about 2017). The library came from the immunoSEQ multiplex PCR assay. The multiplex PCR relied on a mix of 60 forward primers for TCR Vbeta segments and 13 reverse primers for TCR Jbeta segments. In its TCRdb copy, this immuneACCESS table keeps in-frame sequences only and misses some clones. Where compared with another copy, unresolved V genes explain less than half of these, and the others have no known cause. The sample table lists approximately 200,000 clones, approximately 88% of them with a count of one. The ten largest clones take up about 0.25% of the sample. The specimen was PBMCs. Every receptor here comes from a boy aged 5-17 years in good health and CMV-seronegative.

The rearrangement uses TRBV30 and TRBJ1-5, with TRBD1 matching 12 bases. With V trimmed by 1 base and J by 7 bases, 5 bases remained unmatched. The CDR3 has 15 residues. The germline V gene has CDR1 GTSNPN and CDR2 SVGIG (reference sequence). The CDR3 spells CAWSAGDRGHQPQHF. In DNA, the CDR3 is TGTGCCTGGAGTGCCGGGGACAGGGGGCACCAGCCCCAGCATTTT.

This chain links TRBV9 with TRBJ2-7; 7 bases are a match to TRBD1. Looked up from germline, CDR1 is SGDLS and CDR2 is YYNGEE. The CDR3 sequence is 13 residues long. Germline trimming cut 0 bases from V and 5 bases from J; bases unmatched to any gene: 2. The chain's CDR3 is CASSVVGGHEQYF. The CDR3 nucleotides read TGTGCCAGCAGCGTAGTAGGGGGCCACGAGCAGTACTTC.

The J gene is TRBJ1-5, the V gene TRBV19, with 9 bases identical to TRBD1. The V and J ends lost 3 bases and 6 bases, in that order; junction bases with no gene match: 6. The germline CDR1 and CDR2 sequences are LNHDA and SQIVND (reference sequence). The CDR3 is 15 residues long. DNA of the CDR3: TGTGCCAGTAGTATGTCGGACAGGGGTCGTCAGCCCCAGCATTTT. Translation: CASSMSDRGRQPQHF.

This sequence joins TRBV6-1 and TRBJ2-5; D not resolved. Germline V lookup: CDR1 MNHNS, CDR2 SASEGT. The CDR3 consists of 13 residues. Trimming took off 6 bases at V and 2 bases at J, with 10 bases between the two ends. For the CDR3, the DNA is TGTGCCAGCAGGCCCAGTACGCAAGAGACCCAGTACTTC. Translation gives CASRPSTQETQYF.

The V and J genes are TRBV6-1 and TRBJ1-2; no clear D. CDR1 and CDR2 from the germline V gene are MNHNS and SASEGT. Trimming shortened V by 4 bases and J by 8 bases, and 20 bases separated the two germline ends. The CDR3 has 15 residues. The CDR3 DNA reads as TGTGCCAGCAGTGCAAGCCCATCTTCAGGCCGCGGCTACACCTTC. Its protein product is CASSASPSSGRGYTF.

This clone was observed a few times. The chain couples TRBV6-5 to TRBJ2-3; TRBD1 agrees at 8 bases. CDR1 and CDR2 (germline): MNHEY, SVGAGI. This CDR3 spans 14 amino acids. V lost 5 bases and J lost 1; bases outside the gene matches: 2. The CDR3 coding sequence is TGTGCCAGCAGTGAGACAGGGGGCACAGATACGCAGTATTTT. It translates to CASSETGGTDTQYF.

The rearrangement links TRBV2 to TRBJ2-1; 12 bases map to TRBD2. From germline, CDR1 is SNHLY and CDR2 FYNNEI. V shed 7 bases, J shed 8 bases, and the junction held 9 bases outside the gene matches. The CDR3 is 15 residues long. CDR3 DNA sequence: TGTGCCAGCACTTACCTAGCGGGAGGGGAGGATGAGCAGTTCTTC. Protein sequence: CASTYLAGGEDEQFF. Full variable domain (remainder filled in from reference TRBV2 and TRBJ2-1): EPEVTQTPSHQVTQMGQEVILRCVPISNHLYFYWYRQILGQKVEFLVSFYNNEISEKSEIFDDQFSVERPDGSNFTLKIRSTKLEDSAMYFCASTYLAGGEDEQFFGPGTRLTVL.

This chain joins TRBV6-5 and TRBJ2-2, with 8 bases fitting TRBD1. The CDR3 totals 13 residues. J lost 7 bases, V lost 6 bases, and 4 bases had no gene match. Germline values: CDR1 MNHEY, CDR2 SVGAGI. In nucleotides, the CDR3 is TGTGCCAGCAGGCAGGGGGCGGTCGGGGAGCTGTTTTTT. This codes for CASRQGAVGELFF.

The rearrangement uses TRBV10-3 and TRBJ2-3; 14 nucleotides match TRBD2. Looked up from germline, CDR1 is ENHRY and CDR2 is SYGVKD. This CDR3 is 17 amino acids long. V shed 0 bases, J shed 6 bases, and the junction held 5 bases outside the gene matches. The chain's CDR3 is CAISESRTSGGRDTQYF. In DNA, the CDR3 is TGTGCCATCAGTGAGTCCCGGACTAGCGGGGGGAGGGATACGCAGTATTTT.

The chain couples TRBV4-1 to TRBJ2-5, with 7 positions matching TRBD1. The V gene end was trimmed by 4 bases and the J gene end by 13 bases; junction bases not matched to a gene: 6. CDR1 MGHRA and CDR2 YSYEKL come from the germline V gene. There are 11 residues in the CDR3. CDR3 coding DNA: TGCGCCAGCAGCCGGGGGACAGAGAGGTACTTC. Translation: CASSRGTERYF.

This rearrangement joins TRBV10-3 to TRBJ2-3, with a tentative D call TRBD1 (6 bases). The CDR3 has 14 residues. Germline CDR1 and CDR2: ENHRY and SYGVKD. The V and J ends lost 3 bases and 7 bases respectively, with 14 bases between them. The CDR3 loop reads CAISDRLGGNTQYF. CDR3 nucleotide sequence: TGTGCCATCAGTGATCGTTTAGGGGGAAATACGCAGTATTTT.

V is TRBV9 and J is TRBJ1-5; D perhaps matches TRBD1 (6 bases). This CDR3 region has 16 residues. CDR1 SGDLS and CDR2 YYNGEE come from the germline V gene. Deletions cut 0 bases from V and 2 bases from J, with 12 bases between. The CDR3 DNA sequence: TGTGCCAGCAGCGTAGGAGGGGGAGACGGCAATCAGCCCCAGCATTTT. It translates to CASSVGGGDGNQPQHF.

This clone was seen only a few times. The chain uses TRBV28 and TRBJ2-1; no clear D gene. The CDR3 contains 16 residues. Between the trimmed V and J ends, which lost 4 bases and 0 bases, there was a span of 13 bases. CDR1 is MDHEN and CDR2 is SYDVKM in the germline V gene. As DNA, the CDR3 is TGTGCCAGCAGTTCCCAGATAAAAAGCTCCTACAATGAGCAGTTCTTC. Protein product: CASSSQIKSSYNEQFF.

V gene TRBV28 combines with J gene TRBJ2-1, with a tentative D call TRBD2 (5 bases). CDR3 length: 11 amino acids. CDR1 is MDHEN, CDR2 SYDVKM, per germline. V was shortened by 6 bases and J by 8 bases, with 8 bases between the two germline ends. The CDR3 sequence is CASSRGDEQFF. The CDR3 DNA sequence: TGTGCCAGCAGCCGGGGAGATGAGCAGTTCTTC. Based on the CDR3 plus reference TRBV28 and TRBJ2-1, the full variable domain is DVKVTQSSRYLVKRTGEKVFLECVQDMDHENMFWYRQDPGLGLRLIYFSYDVKMKEKGDIPEGYSVSREKKERFSLILESASTNQTSMYLCASSRGDEQFFGPGTRLTVL.

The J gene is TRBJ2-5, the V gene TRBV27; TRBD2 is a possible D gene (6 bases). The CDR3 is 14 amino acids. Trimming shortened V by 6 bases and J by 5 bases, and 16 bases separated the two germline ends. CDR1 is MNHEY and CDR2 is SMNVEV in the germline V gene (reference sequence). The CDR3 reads CASRRGLGQETQYF. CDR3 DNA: TGTGCCAGCAGGCGGGGTTTGGGGCAGGAGACCCAGTACTTC.

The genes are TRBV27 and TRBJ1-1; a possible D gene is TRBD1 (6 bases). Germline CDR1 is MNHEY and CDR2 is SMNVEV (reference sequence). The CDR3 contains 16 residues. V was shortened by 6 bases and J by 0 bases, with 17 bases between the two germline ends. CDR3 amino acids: CASSLAPDSMNTEAFF. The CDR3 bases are TGTGCCAGCAGCCTAGCCCCGGACAGTATGAACACTGAAGCTTTCTTT.